The clone carrying this TCR beta chain was picked up a small number of times. Its target is not known. The sample is drawn from a study of human T cells and chemical hapten exposure. TCRdb processed the RACE reads anew with MiXCR; each CDR3 protein has one entry. The table records 330,000 or so distinct CDR3 sequences, just under 6.5% of them present only once. Study conclusions and caveats: Patch test score showed a positive correlation with PT1 expanded TCR counts. Significantly more large CDR3 similarity clusters were formed by expanded TCRs than by controls.

Time point reported: patch test 2, 6 weeks after DPC sensitization. The sample's treatment: therapeutic diphenylcyclopropenone sensitization with weekly scalp DPC. Each donor was an alopecia patient between 18 and 70 years of age who qualified for DPC. The source material was whole blood, sampled in connection with sensitization to the hapten diphenylcyclopropenone (DPC). The sequence was collected from a woman aged 18-30 years with alopecia areata. Some clones in this sample may be carry-over from other donors' samples.

The DNA of the CDR3 is TGTGCCAGCAGTGACCGCAACGGGGGGTCTGGTTACGAGCAGTACTTC. Residues: CASSDRNGGSGYEQYF. J is TRBJ2-7 and V is TRBV25-1, with 7 positions matching TRBD2. The CDR3 length is 16 residues. CDR1 is MGHDK and CDR2 is SYGVNS in the germline V gene. The trim removed 3 bases at V and 4 bases at J, leaving 12 bases unmatched.